This T cell receptor beta chain is from a study of cytomegalovirus exposure and HLA in healthy donors (dated by TCRdb to 2015 to 2018). A note on the overall study: In an earlier analysis of under 750 of the donors, 250 to 350 Gb of sequence data and 100 million or so unique TCR beta sequences from about 180 million T cells were reported. An early release that covered some 630 HLA-typed donors contained approximately 300 gigabases of sequencing data and around 80 million unique TCR sequences. The genetic ancestry cluster associated with self-reported Caucasian donors included about 81% of the 398 genotyped donors. The study aimed to test whether signatures of past pathogen exposure could be identified by cataloging public T cell receptors. The study profiled the T cell repertoires of under 700 subjects by immunosequencing and related them to cytomegalovirus serostatus. Besides the first cohort of under 700 subjects, a separate validation cohort made up of some 110 different subjects was used. High-throughput TCR immunosequencing, statistical association of individual TCRs with disease status, and machine learning were combined to predict cytomegalovirus infection status. To study patterns of TCR occurrence, a later analysis re-analyzed previously published TCR beta repertoires from 666 donors and added high-resolution HLA genotyping. Rather than using new phenotypic data, the later analysis identified candidate immune exposures from TCR beta sequences and from how often those sequences occurred across donors. An earlier analysis of around 580 of the donors used high-throughput TCR beta sequencing to judge whether each TCR beta V gene segment behaved as functional or pseudogenic. Alongside the repertoire data, information on donor age, sex, ethnicity and CMV serostatus was compiled. In a later genetic analysis, genome-wide SNP genotypes for about 55% of the 666 donors were used, and that subset was treated as a discovery cohort. Every discovery cohort repertoire had been produced on one sequencing platform. Both class I and class II loci were covered by HLA typing, at four-digit resolution. Typing coverage differed by locus: A, B, C, DRB1 and DQB1 were typed in roughly 620-630 donors, DQA1 in 500 to 550, DPA1 in around 580, and DPB1 in around 440. Roughly 5 DR-DQ haplotypes were handled as single units for association and clustering, since linkage in the cohort was strong. Among about 390 genotyped donors of the cohort, an average of about 240,000 unique TCR beta nucleotide sequences were sequenced per donor, 15% to 20% of them non-productive. Broader findings and caveats from the paper: The study listed 150 to 200 TCR beta chains as associated with cytomegalovirus. The authors suggested that the approach could potentially be extended to other disease states and immunological phenotypes. The sequencing pipeline was judged likely to have produced a cluster of highly shared sequence variants as a technical artifact. A few of the identified cytomegalovirus-associated TCR beta chains were confirmed in vitro to be specific for cytomegalovirus antigens. The earlier analysis of some 560 of the donors excluded over 15 rarely observed V segments, including chromosome 9 orphons, because counts were too low. Compared with equally common non-associated chains, HLA-associated TCR beta chains in a later analysis were more clonally expanded and had lower generation probabilities. When HLA alleles, especially DR and DQ, strongly co-occurred, attributing TCR associations to individual alleles was difficult. Presence/absence analyses assumed roughly uniform sequencing depth across donors, an assumption that may not hold. Most TCR sequences were seen in very few donors, while some public TCRs were found in many individuals. Cytomegalovirus status was reported to be diagnosed by the classifier with high specificity and sensitivity in both the original and validation cohorts. In a later analysis, several top co-occurrence clusters were reported to appear linked to parvovirus B19, influenza, CMV and Epstein-Barr virus. In a later analysis, TCR association rates were found to vary across HLA loci, with the most associated TCRs seen for DRB1 alleles and the fewest for HLA-C alleles. At a false discovery rate of 0.05, a later analysis linked 16,951 TCR beta sequences to specific HLA alleles. A further reported finding was that TCR beta sequences accurately predicted the HLA-A and HLA-B alleles for most subjects in the first cohort. Correlated functional status among segregating V segments might reflect linkage disequilibrium, but an unknown experimental factor could not be ruled out. In an earlier analysis of some 550 of the donors, most TCR beta V segments were observed in productive rearrangements about 87% or about 30% of the time, broadly matching IMGT annotations. Compared with the 666-donor mean, donors in an Asian-associated ancestry cluster had fewer N-insertions in productive TCRs, according to a later genetic analysis. CMV serostatus was the only immune exposure information available for the cohort. A later genetic analysis associated a missense DCLRE1C variant with V-gene and J-gene trimming of TCR beta chains, and an independent cohort replicated the association. In a later analysis, most CMV-associated TCR beta chains were found to appear HLA-restricted, with HLA associations seemingly driven largely by CMV exposure. In this cohort, only TCR beta chains were sequenced, and detectable features were limited by the absence of alpha or paired-chain data. Because HLA typing was missing for some donors at each locus, association tests included only the typed subset. The 87-base-pair reads could not distinguish some IMGT-functional V segments, including TRBV6-2 and TRBV6-3, so those segments were excluded.

There are 15 amino acids in the CDR3, from cysteine to phenylalanine inclusive. Only CDR3 DNA is held: 45 bases, read in frame from base 1. The germline V gene yields SGHRS for CDR1 and YFSETQ for CDR2. The cohort consisted of 600 to 700 healthy bone marrow donors. At the time of sampling, all cohort members were nominally healthy, though unrecorded immune exposures were likely present. The donor tested CMV seropositive and was one of the 289 seropositive cohort members. A peripheral blood sample was collected from each donor, and TCR beta sequencing was performed on peripheral blood mononuclear cells. Genomic DNA was extracted from the blood cell samples with the Qiagen DNeasy Blood Extraction Kit. Library preparation used the immunoSEQ multiplex PCR assay. The multiplex PCR relied on a mix of 60 forward primers for TCR Vbeta segments and 13 reverse primers for TCR Jbeta segments. The CDR3 region of rearranged TCR beta genes was amplified from genomic DNA by a multiplex PCR assay. Amplified TCR beta libraries were sequenced as 87-base-pair reads on the Illumina HiSeq System. In the authors' own workflow: A later analysis tallied about 77 million unique TCR beta chains across the 640 or so repertoires, and about 10 million of those chains were shared by two or more donors. To remove PCR and sequencing errors, raw reads were error-corrected and collapsed into unique sequences using a nearest-neighbor algorithm that merged closely related sequences. Alignment of CDR3 sequences to IMGT reference sequences was used to assign V, D and J gene segments. For a sequence to be retained, a match of at least six nucleotides to both a V gene segment and a J gene segment was required. A rearrangement counted as productive if the CDR3 had no stop codons and remained in frame with V and J, and every other rearrangement counted as non-productive. Following IMGT convention, CDR3 was defined as the stretch from the second conserved V-encoded cysteine to the conserved J-encoded phenylalanine. The earlier analysis of 550 to 650 of the donors excluded any sequence lacking an unambiguous match to a single V gene segment. In an earlier analysis of about 590 of the donors, a V segment was called functional when productive rearrangements were above 56.7%, and segregating when the standard deviation between donors exceeded 5%. A statistical classification framework was built for diagnosing cytomegalovirus status from the catalog of TCR beta chain sequences. V and J gene assignment, in a later analysis, came from comparing TCR nucleotide sequences with IMGT/GENE-DB human TR gene sequences. Using the TCRdist pipeline, a later analysis assigned CDR3 sequences along with most-parsimonious VDJ recombination scenarios. In a later analysis, every TCR beta chain was defined by the combination of its CDR3 amino acid sequence and its V-gene family, and reads without a unique V-gene family were dropped. A later analysis removed 500 to 600 highly shared, low-generation-probability nucleotide sequences to deal with suspected cross-contamination and a sequencing artifact. For each public chain, a later analysis derived a clonal expansion index from normalized ranks of inferred template counts within each repertoire. In a later analysis, generation probabilities were computed with a VDJ recombination model fitted to out-of-frame rearrangements, and the resulting probabilities were checked against IGoR. In a later analysis, hypergeometric tests were used to score TCR-TCR, TCR-HLA and TCR-CMV co-occurrence, with a repertoire-size bias correction applied to TCR pairs. To estimate false discovery rates, a later analysis permuted the HLA or CMV assignments 20 times. In a later analysis, co-occurring TCRs were grouped using DBSCAN, with TCRdist sequence similarity added in when clustering inside HLA-allele-positive subsets. Co-occurrence clustering excluded repertoires with fewer than 30,000 or more than 120,000 public chains, plus five with anomalous nucleotide sharing. The immuneACCESS repertoire file appears here via TCRdb, limited to in-frame rearrangements. These files lack a portion of the clones; in checked studies, under half of the deficit traces to unresolved V genes, and the cause of the others is not known. Clone size and the V and J calls come from that table; the DNA yielded D and trimming. The sample records about 120,000 clones, 70% to 80% of which are singletons. The ten largest account for approximately 4% of the sample.

In the case of this clone: Its recognized antigen is unknown. The input lacks base qualities; no much larger clone sits a single base away.

The chain is made from TRBV5-1 and TRBJ2-5, with 11 middle bases fitting TRBD2. The end of the DNA is better explained by TRBJ2-7, so the J call may be wrong. The TCR originated in a man aged 25 to 40 in good health and CMV-seropositive. Sequenced sample: PBMCs. The sequence in DNA is TGCGCCAGCAGCGAGACTAGCGGGGCGACCTACGAGCAGTACTTC. Translated, this gives CASSETSGATYEQYF.